The table lists the clone carrying this T cell receptor (beta chain) with a few counts. Antigen specificity is unknown. TCRdb fed the 5' RACE reads into MiXCR, producing one record per CDR3 protein. This table holds about 730,000 distinct CDR3 sequences, 21% found once. The sample originates from a study of identical twins. Study-wide results and limits: Fewer insertions characterized abundant cord blood beta clonotypes, whereas memory repertoires showed none. Because invariant MAIT and iNKT cells could be present, zero-insertion analyses could be partly confounded.

This CDR3 has 15 residues. With 0 bases clipped from V and 0 bases from J, the junction kept 2 bases outside the gene matches. The V gene's germline CDR1 is DFQATT and CDR2 SNEGSKA (reference sequence). The same data also contributed to another study, on T cells expressing NK-cell markers. That study adds: In a group of about six donors, dominant NKG2C+ clonotypes represented about 1.0-7.5% of CD8+ T cells.

The source is a woman aged 18 to 35 in good health. The chain uses TRBV20-1 and TRBJ2-7, with 10 bases lining up with TRBD2. Sample: PBMCs. Written as DNA, the CDR3 is TGCAGTGCTAGAGATCCTAGCGGGAGCTCCTACGAGCAGTACTTC. It translates to CSARDPSGSSYEQYF.